The 11 T cell receptor beta chains presented below share a single source sample, sequenced in a study of metastatic and nonmetastatic thyroid tumors. TCRdb re-analyzed the PCR reads through MiXCR. The table includes over 50,000 clones, 30% detected once. No treatment had been given to any patient before thyroid surgery. The sample comprised blood. The source of these receptors is a female donor with papillary thyroid cancer or a benign thyroid nodule (not recorded which). Some clones in this sample may be carry-over from other donors' samples.

The CDR3 coding sequence is TGCGCCAGCAGCTTTGGGACAGGGATCGGGGAGCTGTTTTTT. This codes for CASSFGTGIGELFF. The chain combines TRBV5-1 with TRBJ2-2; the match to TRBD1 covers 9 bases. The germline V gene encodes CDR1 SGHRS and CDR2 YFSETQ. The junction had 3 bases not matched to a gene; V was cut back by 2 bases and J by 7 bases. The CDR3 runs to 14 residues.

As regards this clone: The sample holds other DNA sequences that translate to the same CDR3. The chain has TRBV6-1 and TRBJ1-2; D is perhaps TRBD1 (5 bases). V was trimmed by 6 bases and J by 7 bases, leaving 15 bases between them. The CDR3 runs 13 residues. The germline gives CDR1 MNHNS, CDR2 SASEGT. CDR3 residues: CASRGDGGGGYTF. As DNA, the CDR3 is TGTGCCAGCAGAGGGGATGGTGGAGGTGGCTACACCTTC.

This rearrangement joins TRBV5-1 to TRBJ2-3, with 11 bases lining up with TRBD2. The CDR3 runs 16 residues. Germline-derived CDR1 and CDR2 are SGHRS and YFSETQ. V was pared by 3 bases and J by 0 bases, with 3 bases of the junction left unmatched. In DNA, the CDR3 is TGCGCCAGCAGCTCCGGGACTAGCGGTAGCACAGATACGCAGTATTTT. Translated, it gives CASSSGTSGSTDTQYF.

The chain is built from TRBV6-1 and TRBJ2-1, with 15 nucleotides matching TRBD2. V was pared by 7 bases and J by 7 bases, with 8 bases of the junction left unmatched. CDR1 is MNHNS and CDR2 is SASEGT in the germline V gene. The CDR3 runs 16 residues. The CDR3 nucleotides are TGTGCCAGCAAGGCCCTAGGACTAGCGGGGGGGAATGAGCAGTTCTTC. It is translated as CASKALGLAGGNEQFF.

This clone was seen at least ten times. The chain has TRBV6-1 and TRBJ1-5; D is undetermined. V was cut by 3 bases and J by 0 bases, with 12 bases left in between. The CDR3 spans 16 residues. CDR1 is MNHNS, CDR2 SASEGT, per germline. The DNA of the CDR3 is TGTGCCAGCAGTGAGAGGCCGGACTATAGCAATCAGCCCCAGCATTTT. Translation: CASSERPDYSNQPQHF.

The sample holds a few counts of this clone. The chain links TRBV10-3 to TRBJ2-3; 8 bases are a match to TRBD2. J lost 0 bases, V lost 3 bases, and 2 bases had no gene match. CDR3 length: 15 residues. Germline loops: CDR1 ENHRY, CDR2 SYGVKD. The CDR3 sequence: CAISDGGRSTDTQYF. CDR3 nucleotide sequence: TGTGCCATCAGTGACGGCGGGAGGAGCACAGATACGCAGTATTTT.

V gene TRBV6-2 or TRBV6-3 combines with J gene TRBJ1-2; weak D call: TRBD1 (6 bases). The germline CDR1 and CDR2 sequences are MNHEY and SVGEGT. This CDR3 comprises 15 residues. The V and J ends lost 7 bases and 4 bases respectively, with 19 bases between them. The CDR3 loop is CASTKAGTGTYGYTF. Here the CDR3 DNA reads TGTGCCAGCACCAAAGCTGGTACAGGGACCTATGGCTACACCTTC.

A few counts support this clone. The genes are TRBV15 and TRBJ2-1, with 7 bases aligning to TRBD1. The CDR3 length is 13 residues. Losses at the gene ends were 2 bases for V and 6 bases for J; bases not matched to a gene: 1. CDR1 is LNHNV, CDR2 YYDKDF, per germline (reference sequence). For the CDR3, the DNA is TGTGCCACCAGCAGAAGGGGGCTCAATGAGCAGTTCTTC. Protein: CATSRRGLNEQFF. Looking up the rest from reference TRBV15 and TRBJ2-1 gives the full variable domain: DAMVIQNPRYQVTQFGKPVTLSCSQTLNHNVMYWYQQKSSQAPKLLFHYYDKDFNNEADTPDNFQSRRPNTSFCFLDIRSPGLGDTAMYLCATSRRGLNEQFFGPGTRLTVL.

The chain combines TRBV11-2 with TRBJ1-1, with D possibly TRBD1 on 5 matching bases. Trimming pared 5 bases from V and 6 bases from J, leaving 16 bases between. The CDR3 extends over 14 amino acids. The V gene's germline CDR1 is SGHAT and CDR2 FQNNGV. CDR3 coding DNA: TGTGCCAGCAGCCTCTTGGGGGAGGTTGCTGAAGCTTTCTTT. Its translation is CASSLLGEVAEAFF.

The rearrangement uses TRBV19 and TRBJ2-1; TRBD2 agrees at 9 bases. CDR3 length equals 17 residues. Germline V gene data show CDR1 as LNHDA and CDR2 as SQIVND (reference sequence). Trimming took 8 bases from V and 1 from J; bases not matched to a gene: 12. CDR3 DNA: TGTGCCAGTGGGGGGGGTAATAGCGGGAGTTCCTACAATGAGCAGTTCTTC. Translated, it gives CASGGGNSGSSYNEQFF.

V is TRBV7-2 and J is TRBJ1-1, with D uncertain. Germline V CDR1 and CDR2: SGHTA, FQGNSA. The CDR3 has 11 residues. Between the trimmed V and J ends, which lost 5 bases and 7 bases, there was a span of 8 bases. Here the CDR3 DNA reads TGTGCCAGCAGCCAGGCATTTGAAGCTTTCTTT. Protein product: CASSQAFEAFF.